This passage covers 29 T cell receptor beta chains from one sample sequenced in a study of T cell responses to AZD1222 COVID-19 vaccine. The data were produced by immunoSEQ multiplex PCR, yet TCRdb's version contains in-frame clones alone and is incomplete. The sample lists 120,000 to 150,000 clones, approximately 95% occurring once. The source material was peripheral blood, sampled on day 0 of MenACWY control vaccination. The source is an adult in good health.

The chain carries TRBV6-1 and TRBJ1-6; D remains unclear. Trimming removed 3 bases from V and 4 bases from J, with 7 bases in between. The CDR3 extends over 14 amino acids. The V gene's germline CDR1 is MNHNS and CDR2 SASEGT. The CDR3 DNA is TGTGCCAGCAGTGATGCGTTGTATAATTCACCCCTCCACTTT. It codes for CASSDALYNSPLHF.

This chain joins TRBV7-9 and TRBJ1-2; no definite D call. The CDR3 extends over 17 amino acids. In germline, CDR1 is SEHNR, CDR2 FQNEAQ (reference sequence). V lost 4 bases and J lost 0, with 18 bases in between. CDR3 in amino acids: CASSWRTDETANYGYTF. CDR3 nucleotide sequence: TGTGCCAGCAGCTGGCGGACGGACGAGACCGCTAACTATGGCTACACCTTC.

V is TRBV29-1 and J is TRBJ2-1, with 16 nucleotides matching TRBD2. V trimming: 7 bases; J trimming: 7 bases; junction bases outside the gene matches: 1. The germline CDR1 and CDR2 sequences are SQVTM and ANQGSEA. The CDR3 totals 13 residues. In nucleotides, the CDR3 is TGCAGCGCGGGACTAGCGGGGGGGAATGAGCAGTTCTTC. It translates to CSAGLAGGNEQFF.

The chain joins TRBV19 to TRBJ2-7, with D possibly matching TRBD2 (5 bases). V was cut by 1 base and J by 5 bases, with 12 bases left in between. The germline V gene has CDR1 LNHDA and CDR2 SQIVND (reference sequence). The length of the CDR3 is 14 residues. The CDR3 spells CASSIGGGYDEQYF. The CDR3 region has the DNA TGTGCCAGTAGTATAGGAGGCGGGTACGACGAGCAGTACTTC.

The V gene is TRBV5-6, the J gene TRBJ1-1; a weak D match, TRBD1 (6 bases). This CDR3 has 15 amino acids. Deletions cut 4 bases from V and 1 base from J, with 14 bases between. Germline V gene sequence: CDR1 SGHDT, CDR2 YYEEEE. The CDR3 spells CASSEGGQTNTEAFF. CDR3 DNA sequence: TGTGCCAGCAGCGAGGGGGGGCAGACGAACACTGAAGCTTTCTTT.

This sequence joins TRBV5-6 and TRBJ2-1; D uncertain. The CDR3 runs to 17 residues. Germline CDR1 and CDR2: SGHDT and YYEEEE. V lost 0 bases and J lost 6, with 19 bases in between. As DNA, the CDR3 is TGTGCCAGCAGCTTGGGTGAACTGCGGCTAGTGGGCAATGAGCAGTTCTTC. It specifies CASSLGELRLVGNEQFF.

This clone has only one observation. Other DNA sequences of this sample code for an identical CDR3. The V and J genes are TRBV4-3 and TRBJ1-5, with D possibly matching TRBD1 (5 bases). CDR1 is LGHNA and CDR2 is YSLEER in the germline V gene. Trimming removed 0 bases at V and 7 bases at J, with 7 bases between. The length of the CDR3 is 13 residues. Here the CDR3 DNA reads TGCGCCAGCAGCCAAGATAGGGGCCAGCCCCAGCATTTT. This encodes CASSQDRGQPQHF.

The chain is built from TRBV6-1 and TRBJ1-1; D is perhaps TRBD1 (5 bases). V dropped 1 base and J dropped 5 bases, with 20 bases sitting between them. This CDR3 comprises 17 residues. Germline lookup yields CDR1 MNHNS and CDR2 SASEGT. CDR3 sequence (DNA): TGTGCCAGCAGTGAAGAGGTTGCCGGGGCGCGAAGTACTGAAGCTTTCTTT. It yields the protein CASSEEVAGARSTEAFF.

The gene calls are TRBV9 and TRBJ2-7; 7 nucleotides align to TRBD1. The CDR3 extends over 14 amino acids. Trimming at V came to 2 bases and at J to 2 bases, leaving 4 bases not matched to a gene. From germline, CDR1 is SGDLS and CDR2 YYNGEE. CDR3 amino acids: CASSVQGVPYEQYF. The CDR3, as DNA: TGTGCCAGCAGCGTTCAGGGGGTCCCCTACGAGCAGTACTTC.

The V gene is TRBV29-1, the J gene TRBJ2-1; 9 positions agree with TRBD2. Trimming at V came to 7 bases and at J to 9 bases, leaving 4 bases not matched to a gene. The CDR3 consists of 11 residues. Germline V gene sequence: CDR1 SQVTM, CDR2 ANQGSEA. The CDR3 loop reads CSALAGLEQFF. Here the CDR3 DNA reads TGCAGCGCTCTAGCGGGGCTTGAGCAGTTCTTC.

The chain recombines TRBV15 with TRBJ2-1, with TRBD2 matching 10 bases. V gave up 0 bases and J gave up 7 bases; unmatched junction bases: 9. The germline V gene has CDR1 LNHNV and CDR2 YYDKDF (reference sequence). The CDR3 sequence is 17 residues long. The CDR3 DNA follows: TGTGCCACCAGCAGAGATCGGCTAGCGGGAGTACGAAATGAGCAGTTCTTC. It is translated as CATSRDRLAGVRNEQFF.

The chain combines TRBV11-2 with TRBJ1-4, with 8 nucleotides matching TRBD1. Germline lookup yields CDR1 SGHAT and CDR2 FQNNGV. The CDR3 length is 16 residues. Trimming at V came to 1 base and at J to 3 bases, leaving 4 bases not matched to a gene. CDR3: CASSLGRGLANEKLFF. In DNA form, the CDR3 reads TGTGCCAGCAGCTTAGGCAGGGGGCTGGCTAATGAAAAACTGTTTTTT.

The rearrangement joins TRBV3-1 (or the pseudogene TRBV3-2) to TRBJ1-2, with D possibly matching TRBD1 (5 bases). V was clipped by 0 bases and J by 3 bases, with 11 bases between them. The CDR3 loop spans 15 amino acids. Germline-derived CDR1 and CDR2 are LGHDT and YNNKEL (reference sequence). The CDR3 nucleotides are TGTGCCAGCAGCCAAGATCCGGGGGGTTACTATGGCTACACCTTC. Translated: CASSQDPGGYYGYTF.

This chain joins TRBV12-3 or TRBV12-4 and TRBJ1-1, with a possible D match to TRBD1 (5 bases). V lost 4 bases and J 6 bases, leaving 12 bases between the germline ends. This CDR3 has 13 amino acids. Here the CDR3 DNA reads TGTGCCAGCAGTTCTCGTGACAGCTCTGAAGCTTTCTTT. It encodes CASSSRDSSEAFF.

This chain joins TRBV5-1 and TRBJ2-2, with D possibly TRBD2 on 6 matching bases. From germline, CDR1 is SGHRS and CDR2 YFSETQ. Trimming took 5 bases from V and 4 from J, leaving 18 bases between them. The CDR3 is 16 amino acids. The CDR3 nucleotides read TGCGCCAGCAGTAAGGGACCCCGGCGGGGCACCGGGGAGCTGTTTTTT. Its protein is CASSKGPRRGTGELFF.

The gene calls are TRBV30 and TRBJ1-5, with a weak D call TRBD1 (6 bases). Germline values: CDR1 GTSNPN, CDR2 SVGIG (reference sequence). The CDR3 covers 14 residues. Trimming removed 0 bases at V and 5 bases at J, with 11 bases between. The CDR3 sequence: CAWSVRQADQPQHF. CDR3 in DNA: TGTGCCTGGAGTGTACGACAGGCCGATCAGCCCCAGCATTTT.

The rearrangement uses TRBV6-5 and TRBJ1-1; D is possibly TRBD1 (5 bases). Germline lookup yields CDR1 MNHEY and CDR2 SVGAGI. The CDR3 contains 14 residues. The V and J ends lost 6 bases and 0 bases respectively, with 11 bases between them. CDR3 region: CASSRQGMNTEAFF. The CDR3 nucleotides read TGTGCCAGCAGCCGGCAGGGAATGAACACTGAAGCTTTCTTT.

On this clone itself: Other DNA sequences in this specimen translate into the identical CDR3. This chain connects TRBV9 to TRBJ2-2, with D hard to call. The CDR3 is made up of 13 amino acids. V lost 0 bases to trimming and J lost 4 bases, with 4 bases between them. In germline, CDR1 is SGDLS, CDR2 YYNGEE. CDR3: CASSVAGTGELFF. The CDR3 DNA reads TGTGCCAGCAGCGTAGCGGGCACCGGGGAGCTGTTTTTT.

The chain has TRBV2 and TRBJ1-2; no firm D call. Trimming took off 6 bases at V and 3 bases at J, with 14 bases between the two ends. The CDR3 totals 14 residues. Germline CDR1 is SNHLY and CDR2 is FYNNEI. CDR3 in DNA: TGTGCCAGCAGCGAGACCCCATCGTACTATGGCTACACCTTC. As protein: CASSETPSYYGYTF.

The rearrangement joins TRBV10-3 to TRBJ1-5; D unresolved. CDR1 and CDR2 (germline): ENHRY, SYGVKD. The CDR3 is made up of 13 amino acids. V shed 4 bases and J shed 5 bases, with 9 bases lying between them. CDR3 nucleotide sequence: TGTGCCATCAGTGTGGCAGCAGATCAGCCCCAGCATTTT. Residues: CAISVAADQPQHF.

V usage is TRBV18 and J usage is TRBJ2-1; D is uncertain. Germline assignment: CDR1 KGHSH and CDR2 LQKENI. V gave up 2 bases and J gave up 5 bases, with 10 bases separating them. The CDR3 is 14 amino acids. CDR3 sequence (DNA): TGTGCCAGCTCACCATTAGCAGTTGACAATGAGCAGTTCTTC. It translates to CASSPLAVDNEQFF.

The V call is TRBV4-3, the J call TRBJ1-6; 9 bases are shared with TRBD1. Germline values: CDR1 LGHNA, CDR2 YSLEER. CDR3 size: 16 residues. The V segment lost 2 bases and the J segment 8 bases; nucleotides outside the gene matches: 7. CDR3 in amino acids: CASSQSLGQGDSPLHF. The CDR3 DNA reads as TGCGCCAGCAGCCAAAGCTTGGGACAGGGAGATTCACCCCTCCACTTT.

V and J are TRBV5-1 and TRBJ2-5, with 7 bases aligning to TRBD1. The CDR3 covers 14 residues. CDR1 and CDR2 (germline): SGHRS, YFSETQ. The junction had 2 bases not matched to a gene; V was cut back by 2 bases and J by 1 base. The CDR3 nucleotides are TGCGCCAGCAGCTTAGGACAGGTCCAAGAGACCCAGTACTTC. It codes for CASSLGQVQETQYF.

The V and J genes are TRBV5-6 and TRBJ2-2; D is uncertain. Germline V gives CDR1 SGHDT, CDR2 YYEEEE. Trimming took off 0 bases at V and 2 bases at J, with 5 bases between the two ends. The CDR3 covers 14 residues. CDR3: CASSLGVNTGELFF. The CDR3 DNA reads TGTGCCAGCAGCTTGGGTGTAAACACCGGGGAGCTGTTTTTT.

The V and J genes are TRBV2 and TRBJ1-2; no clear D. The CDR3 loop spans 13 amino acids. CDR1 SNHLY and CDR2 FYNNEI come from the germline V gene. V was shortened by 7 bases and J by 7 bases, with 16 bases between the two germline ends. The CDR3 reads CASIERELGGYTF. The CDR3 nucleotides are TGTGCCAGCATAGAGAGGGAGCTCGGTGGCTACACCTTC.

This chain joins TRBV28 and TRBJ2-6, with 7 nucleotides matching TRBD2. The trim removed 7 bases at V and 4 bases at J, leaving 4 bases unmatched. The germline V gene has CDR1 MDHEN and CDR2 SYDVKM. There are 14 residues in the CDR3. This CDR3 is CASMGGSGANVLTF. CDR3 bases: TGTGCCAGCATGGGAGGGTCGGGGGCCAACGTCCTGACTTTC. Filled out from reference TRBV28 and TRBJ2-6, the complete variable domain reads DVKVTQSSRYLVKRTGEKVFLECVQDMDHENMFWYRQDPGLGLRLIYFSYDVKMKEKGDIPEGYSVSREKKERFSLILESASTNQTSMYLCASMGGSGANVLTFGAGSRLTVL.

This clone was observed a handful of times. The gene calls are TRBV9 and TRBJ2-7; 9 bases map to TRBD1. The length of the CDR3 is 16 residues. Per the germline V gene, CDR1 is SGDLS and CDR2 is YYNGEE. The V and J ends lost 4 bases and 3 bases, in that order; junction bases with no gene match: 11. CDR3 in amino acids: CASSPSPGTGIYEQYF. The CDR3 nucleotides are TGTGCCAGCAGCCCTAGTCCCGGGACAGGGATCTACGAGCAGTACTTC.

CDR3 coding DNA: TGTGCCAGCAGTTCCCTAGACAGGGGGGTCGGTCAGCCCCAGCATTTT. Translating gives CASSSLDRGVGQPQHF. V usage is TRBV6-5 and J usage is TRBJ1-5, with TRBD1 matching over 9 bases. With 4 bases clipped from V and 6 bases from J, the junction kept 10 bases outside the gene matches. Germline lookup yields CDR1 MNHEY and CDR2 SVGAGI. The CDR3 extends over 16 amino acids.

The V call is TRBV6-2 or TRBV6-3, the J call TRBJ2-3; TRBD1 matches at 9 bases. V lost 5 bases, J lost 2 bases, and 8 bases stayed unmatched. Germline V CDR1 and CDR2: MNHEY, SVGEGT. This CDR3 has 16 amino acids. The CDR3: CASSRSGQGITDTQYF. The DNA of the CDR3 is TGTGCCAGCAGTCGCTCGGGACAGGGAATCACAGATACGCAGTATTTT.